Below are 20 T cell receptor beta chains sequenced from a single sample in a study of beta chain features in type 1 diabetes. Expressed TCRB transcripts were sequenced after all isolated RNA was converted to cDNA. Assay: immunoSEQ multiplex PCR; the TCRdb copy retains only in-frame clones and omits some. The data contain 330,000 or so clones, around 15% of them singletons. Source material: central memory CD4+ T cells from blood. All receptors derive from a man aged 30 to 45 in good health.

The chain recombines TRBV7-9 with TRBJ2-1; the match to TRBD2 covers 15 bases. Germline trimming cut 5 bases from V and 10 bases from J; bases unmatched to any gene: 6. The length of the CDR3 is 15 residues. From germline, CDR1 is SEHNR and CDR2 FQNEAQ (reference sequence). The CDR3 DNA reads TGTGCCAGCAGCCCCCCCGGACTAGCGGGAGGGGAGCAGTTCTTC. Residues: CASSPPGLAGGEQFF.

V usage is TRBV19 and J usage is TRBJ2-1, with TRBD2 matching over 10 bases. Germline CDR1 LNHDA, CDR2 SQIVND (reference sequence). V shed 0 bases, J shed 4 bases, and the junction held 3 bases outside the gene matches. CDR3 length: 16 amino acids. CDR3 residues: CASSIDGAGGYNEQFF. The CDR3 region has the DNA TGTGCCAGTAGTATAGATGGAGCGGGAGGGTACAATGAGCAGTTCTTC.

Points on this clone: Distinct nucleotide sequences in the sample also encode this CDR3. CDR3 nucleotides: TGTGCCAGTAGTACTGACCGAGGGGACACTGAAGCTTTCTTT. Translating it yields CASSTDRGDTEAFF. The chain is built from TRBV19 and TRBJ1-1, with D maybe TRBD1 (5 bases). Trimming pared 4 bases from V and 3 bases from J, leaving 12 bases between. Germline CDR1 is LNHDA and CDR2 is SQIVND (reference sequence). The CDR3 totals 14 residues. The variable domain in full, with the rest retrieved from reference TRBV19 and TRBJ1-1, is DGGITQSPKYLFRKEGQNVTLSCEQNLNHDAMYWYRQDPGQGLRLIYYSQIVNDFQKGDIAEGYSVSREKKESFPLTVTSAQKNPTAFYLCASSTDRGDTEAFFGQGTRLTVV.

This clone was found a few times. The chain couples TRBV27 to TRBJ2-3; 10 nucleotides align to TRBD2. The CDR3 totals 14 residues. Trimming removed 7 bases from V and 4 bases from J; junction bases left unmatched: 5. Per germline, CDR1 MNHEY and CDR2 SMNVEV (reference sequence). The CDR3 sequence is CASKSAGGPDTQYF. CDR3 coding DNA: TGTGCCAGCAAATCAGCGGGGGGGCCAGATACGCAGTATTTT.

The V and J genes are TRBV5-6 and TRBJ2-7; unclear D gene. V dropped 0 bases and J dropped 5 bases, with 3 bases sitting between them. Germline V gene sequence: CDR1 SGHDT, CDR2 YYEEEE. The CDR3 has 11 residues. The CDR3 sequence: CASSLGHEQYF. The CDR3 coding sequence is TGTGCCAGCAGCTTGGGCCACGAGCAGTACTTC.

The chain uses TRBV5-6 and TRBJ2-2, with D maybe TRBD1 (6 bases). Germline V lookup: CDR1 SGHDT, CDR2 YYEEEE. The CDR3 covers 17 residues. The V and J ends lost 0 bases and 9 bases respectively, with 21 bases between them. Here the CDR3 DNA reads TGTGCCAGCAGCTTGGCCAGGGGTCTAGGGATGAACTGGGAGCTGTTTTTT. This encodes CASSLARGLGMNWELFF.

The table lists this clone with a few counts. The J gene is TRBJ2-5, the V gene TRBV27; TRBD1 matches at 8 bases. V lost 3 bases, J lost 6 bases, and 6 bases stayed unmatched. The germline CDR1 and CDR2 sequences are MNHEY and SMNVEV (reference sequence). The CDR3 spans 14 residues. The DNA for the CDR3 is TGTGCCAGCAGTTTGCAGGGGGCGGAGAAGACCCAGTACTTC. It translates to CASSLQGAEKTQYF.

V and J are TRBV27 and TRBJ1-2; no definite D call. This CDR3 has 13 amino acids. Trimming took 0 bases from V and 4 from J, leaving 6 bases between them. The germline V gene has CDR1 MNHEY and CDR2 SMNVEV (reference sequence). In DNA form, the CDR3 reads TGTGCCAGCAGTTTATCGGGGTTCTATGGCTACACCTTC. It translates to CASSLSGFYGYTF.

With respect to this clone: The sample carries other DNA sequences with the same CDR3. The V and J genes are TRBV7-9 and TRBJ2-3; no clear D gene. The length of the CDR3 is 11 residues. The V end lost 3 bases, the J end lost 6 bases, and 4 bases lay between the germline ends. Germline assignment: CDR1 SEHNR and CDR2 FQNEAQ (reference sequence). CDR3 loop: CASSFGDTQYF. CDR3 nucleotides: TGTGCCAGCAGCTTTGGGGATACGCAGTATTTT.

This clone was counted a few times. The rearrangement uses TRBV6-5 and TRBJ2-1; perhaps TRBD2 as D (5 bases). Germline V gene data show CDR1 as MNHEY and CDR2 as SVGAGI. V lost 4 bases to trimming and J lost 0 bases, with 13 bases between them. This CDR3 comprises 16 residues. CDR3 in amino acids: CASSSPSGSSYNEQFF. In nucleotides, the CDR3 is TGTGCCAGCAGTTCCCCCAGCGGAAGCTCCTACAATGAGCAGTTCTTC.

This clone was counted only a few times. The chain couples TRBV10-1 to TRBJ2-2; D is unresolved. CDR1 WNHNN and CDR2 SYGVQD come from the germline V gene (reference sequence). This CDR3 comprises 15 residues. The germline V and J ends were trimmed by 4 bases and 4 bases, with 13 bases remaining between them. The CDR3 coding sequence is TGCGCCAGCAGTGTAGGACGGGCAGGCACCGGGGAGCTGTTTTTT. Translated, it gives CASSVGRAGTGELFF.

A few counts support this clone. This sequence joins TRBV30 and TRBJ1-1; D is possibly TRBD1 (6 bases). The CDR3 totals 12 residues. The germline V and J ends were trimmed by 4 bases and 5 bases, with 11 bases remaining between them. The germline V gene encodes CDR1 GTSNPN and CDR2 SVGIG (reference sequence). The CDR3 DNA reads TGTGCCTGGATTGGAGGGGGGACTGAAGCTTTCTTT. It codes for CAWIGGGTEAFF.

This clone was picked up a small number of times. The V call is TRBV27, the J call TRBJ2-3; D gene unclear. Germline V CDR1 and CDR2: MNHEY, SMNVEV (reference sequence). V was trimmed by 6 bases and J by 3 bases, leaving 19 bases between them. The CDR3 is 16 amino acids. CDR3 bases: TGTGCCAGCAGAGAATCCCAGGACCTGAGAACAGATACGCAGTATTTT. Amino acids: CASRESQDLRTDTQYF.

This clone was recorded at least ten times. The V call is TRBV7-9, the J call TRBJ1-1, with TRBD1 matching over 8 bases. CDR3 size: 14 residues. Looked up from germline, CDR1 is SEHNR and CDR2 is FQNEAQ (reference sequence). Germline trimming cut 7 bases from V and 0 bases from J; bases unmatched to any gene: 4. CDR3 in DNA: TGTGCCAGCACTAAGGACAGGGTGAACACTGAAGCTTTCTTT. Translating gives CASTKDRVNTEAFF.

This chain uses TRBV9 with TRBJ1-2; D is possibly TRBD1 (6 bases). Germline V gene data show CDR1 as SGDLS and CDR2 as YYNGEE. The V end lost 3 bases, the J end lost 7 bases, and 16 bases lay between the germline ends. The CDR3 is made up of 14 amino acids. DNA for the CDR3: TGTGCCAGCAGCGATGCCCGGGGGGCGATTGGCTACACCTTC. This translates into CASSDARGAIGYTF. Drawing the rest from reference TRBV9 and TRBJ1-2, the complete variable domain is DSGVTQTPKHLITATGQRVTLRCSPRSGDLSVYWYQQSLDQGLQFLIQYYNGEERAKGNILERFSAQQFPDLHSELNLSSLELGDSALYFCASSDARGAIGYTFGSGTRLTVV.

In its sample, this clone was seen a few times. The chain is built from TRBV2 and TRBJ1-5; D unresolved. The CDR3 has 14 amino acids. V dropped 2 bases and J dropped 1 base, with 6 bases sitting between them. CDR1 SNHLY and CDR2 FYNNEI come from the germline V gene. The CDR3 loop is CASSEQTSNQPQHF. CDR3 DNA: TGTGCCAGCAGTGAACAGACAAGCAATCAGCCCCAGCATTTT.

This clone was counted only a few times. This chain uses TRBV2 with TRBJ2-1; 7 bases agree with TRBD2. Germline loops: CDR1 SNHLY, CDR2 FYNNEI. V lost 6 bases and J lost 6; bases outside the gene matches: 5. The CDR3 is 13 amino acids. The CDR3 region has the DNA TGTGCCAGCAGAGTGGGAGGGCCCAATGAGCAGTTCTTC. This codes for CASRVGGPNEQFF.

The chain links TRBV30 to TRBJ2-1; 9 nucleotides agree with TRBD2. CDR1 is GTSNPN, CDR2 SVGIG, per germline (reference sequence). The CDR3 length is 13 residues. Trimming cost V 7 bases and J 4 bases; bases outside gene matches: 5. The CDR3 spells CALAGVPYNEQFF. CDR3 nucleotides: TGTGCCTTAGCGGGAGTACCATACAATGAGCAGTTCTTC.

The gene calls are TRBV4-3 and TRBJ2-5; 7 bases are a match to TRBD2. The CDR3 sequence is 14 residues long. Germline CDR1 is LGHNA and CDR2 is YSLEER. Trimming at V came to 1 base and at J to 9 bases, leaving 8 bases not matched to a gene. This chain's CDR3 is CASSQGSGAGAQYF. The CDR3 nucleotides are TGCGCCAGCAGCCAAGGAAGCGGGGCCGGGGCCCAGTACTTC.

The V call is TRBV9, the J call TRBJ1-6; the match to TRBD1 covers 9 bases. Germline assignment: CDR1 SGDLS and CDR2 YYNGEE. The CDR3 has 15 amino acids. The ends lost 0 bases at V and 9 bases at J; junction bases unmatched: 4. The CDR3 DNA sequence: TGTGCCAGCAGCGTAGAGGGACAGGGAAGTTCACCCCTCCACTTT. It codes for CASSVEGQGSSPLHF.